This T cell receptor beta chain appears in the sequencing data of a study of T cells in Graves' hyperthyroidism and ophthalmopathy. About the study: Pretreatment peripheral blood was obtained at initial diagnosis.

Regarding the study as a whole: The majority of expanded thyroid clonotypes above 0.001 also appeared in blood.

CDR3 length: 13 residues. The V end was cut by 1 base, the J end by 1 base, with 7 bases between. CDR1 and CDR2 from the germline V gene are DFQATT and SNEGSKA (reference sequence). This clonotype came up many times. As yet, its antigen is unknown. The study defined stable Graves' hyperthyroidism as no ophthalmopathy progression within 18 months. Hyperthyroidism had been newly diagnosed in patients aged 18 to 65, and its duration was under 2 months. The TCR beta CDR3 regions underwent amplification using RNA transcripts as the source. HTBI primers were the set used in a first-round RT-PCR of the TCR CDR3. TCRdb reprocessed the multiplex PCR reads via MiXCR and lists one record per CDR3 protein. The repertoire has fewer than 200,000 distinct CDR3 sequences, 15% to 20% of them found once; the top ten carry around 29%.

V usage is TRBV20-1 and J usage is TRBJ1-1; unclear D gene. This TCR was sampled from a woman in her forties or fifties with Graves' hyperthyroidism. The sequencing input was blood. The CDR3 DNA is TGCAGTGCTAGAGTCGTTACGAACACTGAAGCTTTCTTT. Protein sequence: CSARVVTNTEAFF.